This T cell receptor beta chain was obtained from a study of cytomegalovirus exposure and HLA in healthy donors. In the PCR, 60 Vbeta and 13 Jbeta primers were used. Assay: immunoSEQ multiplex PCR; the TCRdb copy retains only in-frame clones and omits some. The sample lists 98,000 or so clones, about 75% occurring once. As to this clone: The antigen remains undetermined.

Whole-study findings and limits: Researchers counted around 170 TCR beta chains as cytomegalovirus-associated. Equally common other TCR beta chains were less clonally expanded than HLA-associated ones, a later analysis found. Reportedly, TCR beta sequences accurately predicted HLA-A and HLA-B alleles in most subjects. At a 0.05 false discovery rate, a later analysis found about 17,000 TCR beta sequences to be associated with HLA alleles.

This CDR3 is 15 amino acids long. Unmatched junction bases numbered 5, after V lost 5 bases and J lost 2 bases. The germline V gene has CDR1 SEHNR and CDR2 FQNEAQ (reference sequence). Sequenced: PBMCs. This chain uses TRBV7-9 with TRBJ2-3; TRBD1 matches at 9 bases. The clonotype originates from a man between 60 and 75 years old in good health and CMV-seropositive. CDR3 loop: CASSPRDRVTDTQYF. CDR3 DNA sequence: TGTGCCAGCAGCCCCCGGGACAGGGTCACAGATACGCAGTATTTT.